The entry below describes one T cell receptor beta chain. Per the germline V gene, CDR1 is SGHTA and CDR2 is FQGNSA. Trimming stripped 1 base from V and 4 bases from J, with 19 bases between. CDR3 length: 17 amino acids. This entry belongs to a study of blood T cell repertoires in COVID-19. As for the study in general: The analysed material was cDNA or gDNA that came from T cells, B-cell-depleted T cells, or PBMCs.

Per the authors' pipeline: The assay estimated nucleated cells by amplifying reference gene primers. The method was immunoSEQ multiplex PCR; TCRdb's version includes in-frame clones alone and lacks a portion of them. The DNA was the basis for D and trimming; V, J and clone size are from that table. The sample consists of fewer than 150,000 clones, over 65% of them appearing once. This chain joins TRBV7-2 and TRBJ1-2; TRBD1 might be the D (5 bases). Source material: peripheral blood. The TCR originated in a man aged 65-85 years with acute or convalescent COVID-19. CDR3 region: CASSLEPGPQERYGYTF. CDR3 nucleotides: TGTGCCAGCAGCTTAGAACCAGGGCCCCAGGAACGCTATGGCTACACCTTC.